This T cell receptor beta chain was recovered during a study of blood T cells in healthy people across ages. V shed 4 bases and J 3 bases; nucleotides not matched to a gene: 5. This CDR3 contains 17 residues. In germline, CDR1 is LGHNA, CDR2 YSLEER. This clonotype was recorded a few times. Per sample, no less than 5.5 micrograms of total RNA were extracted. A sample-barcoded 5' primer and a J-beta primer mix were used in a second PCR of roughly 6 to 12 cycles. A template-switch adaptor with 12 random nucleotides tagged each cDNA molecule. One entry per CDR3 protein results from TCRdb running MiXCR on the 5' RACE reads. The sample yields 1.5 million to 2 million distinct CDR3 sequences, roughly 27% seen once.

Material: blood. V and J are TRBV4-3 and TRBJ2-2; 13 nucleotides line up with TRBD2. The receptor was isolated from a woman aged 30 to 39 in good health. The CDR3 reads CASSPGGLAGDTGELFF. The CDR3 coding sequence is TGCGCCAGCAGCCCAGGCGGACTAGCGGGAGACACCGGGGAGCTGTTTTTT.